This TCR beta chain is drawn from a study of T cell repertoires in cytomegalovirus infection. The study, taken as a whole, reports: Carriers of CMV plus the relevant HLA were identified by cumulative public TCR beta family frequency. The response measured ex vivo was dominated by TCR beta clonotypes (HLA-C-restricted and CMV-specific).

Each CDR3 protein gets one entry after TCRdb re-called the reads with MiXCR. The data contain approximately 110,000 distinct CDR3 sequences, around 28% of them singletons. Points on this clonotype: The target antigen is unknown.

V was cut by 7 bases and J by 0 bases, with 8 bases left in between. This CDR3 has 13 amino acids. Germline lookup yields CDR1 SGDLS and CDR2 YYNGEE. The chain links TRBV9 to TRBJ2-1, with D maybe TRBD1 (5 bases). The sample in question was CD8+ T cells from cultured PBMCs, obtained from culture after CMV antigen stimulation. The source is a human donor in good health (CMV status not recorded). Some clones in this sample may be carry-over from other donors' samples. The DNA for the CDR3 is TGTGCCAGCGGTGGGGCCTCCTACAATGAGCAGTTCTTC. Protein sequence: CASGGASYNEQFF.